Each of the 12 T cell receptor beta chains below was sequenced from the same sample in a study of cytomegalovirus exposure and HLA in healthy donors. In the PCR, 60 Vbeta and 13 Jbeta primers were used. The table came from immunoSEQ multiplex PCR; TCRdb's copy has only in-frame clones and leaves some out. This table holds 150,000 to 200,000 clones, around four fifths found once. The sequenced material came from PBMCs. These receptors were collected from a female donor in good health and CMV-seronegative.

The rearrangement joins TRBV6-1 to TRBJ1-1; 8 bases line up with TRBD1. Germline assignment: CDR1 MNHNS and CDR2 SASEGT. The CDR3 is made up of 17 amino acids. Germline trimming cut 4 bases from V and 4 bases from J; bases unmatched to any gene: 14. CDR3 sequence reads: CASSVPRTRGQTTEAFF. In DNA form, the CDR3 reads TGTGCCAGCAGTGTCCCTCGCACCAGGGGGCAGACCACTGAAGCTTTCTTT.

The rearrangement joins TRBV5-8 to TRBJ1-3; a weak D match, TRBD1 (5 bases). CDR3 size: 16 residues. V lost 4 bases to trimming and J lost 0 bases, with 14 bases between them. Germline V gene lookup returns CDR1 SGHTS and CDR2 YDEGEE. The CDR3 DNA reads TGTGCCAGCAGCAGCGGGACCGACGGCTCTGGAAACACCATATATTTT. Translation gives CASSSGTDGSGNTIYF.

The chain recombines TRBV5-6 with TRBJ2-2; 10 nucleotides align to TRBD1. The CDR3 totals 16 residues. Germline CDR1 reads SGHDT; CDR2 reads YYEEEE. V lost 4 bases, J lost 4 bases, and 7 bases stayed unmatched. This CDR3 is CASSPRTGGVTGELFF. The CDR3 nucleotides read TGTGCCAGCAGCCCCAGGACAGGGGGTGTCACCGGGGAGCTGTTTTTT.

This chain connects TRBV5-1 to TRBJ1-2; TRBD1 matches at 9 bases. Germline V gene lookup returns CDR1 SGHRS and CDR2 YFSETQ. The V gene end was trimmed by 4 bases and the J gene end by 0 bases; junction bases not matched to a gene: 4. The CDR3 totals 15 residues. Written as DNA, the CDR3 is TGCGCCAGCAGCAGGGACAGGGAACCTAACTATGGCTACACCTTC. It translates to CASSRDREPNYGYTF.

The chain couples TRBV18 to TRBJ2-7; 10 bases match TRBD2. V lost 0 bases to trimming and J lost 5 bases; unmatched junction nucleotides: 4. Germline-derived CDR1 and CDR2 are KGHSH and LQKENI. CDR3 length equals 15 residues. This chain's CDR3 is CASSPPSLAGDEQYF. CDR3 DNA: TGTGCCAGCTCACCACCGAGCCTAGCGGGAGACGAGCAGTACTTC.

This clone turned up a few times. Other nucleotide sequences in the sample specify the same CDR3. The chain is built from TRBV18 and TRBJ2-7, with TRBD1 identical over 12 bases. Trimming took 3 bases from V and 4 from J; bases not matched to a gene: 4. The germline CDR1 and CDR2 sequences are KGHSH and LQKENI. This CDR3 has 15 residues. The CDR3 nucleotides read TGTGCCAGCTCACCCGGGACAGGGGGCGCATACGAGCAGTACTTC. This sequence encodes CASSPGTGGAYEQYF.

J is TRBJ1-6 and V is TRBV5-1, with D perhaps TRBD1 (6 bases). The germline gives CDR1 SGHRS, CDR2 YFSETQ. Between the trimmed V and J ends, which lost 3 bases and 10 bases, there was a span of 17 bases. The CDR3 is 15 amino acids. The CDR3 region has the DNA TGCGCCAGCAGCTACTTTGACAGGACAGCCTCACCCCTCCACTTT. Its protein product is CASSYFDRTASPLHF.

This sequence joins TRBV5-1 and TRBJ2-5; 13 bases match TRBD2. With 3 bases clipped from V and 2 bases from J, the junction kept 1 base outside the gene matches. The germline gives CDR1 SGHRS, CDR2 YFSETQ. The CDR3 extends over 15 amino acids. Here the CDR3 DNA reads TGCGCCAGCAGCTGGGGACTAGCGGGGCAAGAGACCCAGTACTTC. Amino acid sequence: CASSWGLAGQETQYF.

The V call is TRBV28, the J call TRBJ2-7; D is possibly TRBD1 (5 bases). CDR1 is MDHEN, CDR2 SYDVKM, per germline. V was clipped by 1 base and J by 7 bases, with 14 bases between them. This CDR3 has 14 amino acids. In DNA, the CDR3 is TGTGCCAGCAGTTTATATCCAGGGTCAAGGGAGCAGTACTTC. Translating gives CASSLYPGSREQYF. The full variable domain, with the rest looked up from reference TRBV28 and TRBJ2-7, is DVKVTQSSRYLVKRTGEKVFLECVQDMDHENMFWYRQDPGLGLRLIYFSYDVKMKEKGDIPEGYSVSREKKERFSLILESASTNQTSMYLCASSLYPGSREQYFGPGTRLTVT.

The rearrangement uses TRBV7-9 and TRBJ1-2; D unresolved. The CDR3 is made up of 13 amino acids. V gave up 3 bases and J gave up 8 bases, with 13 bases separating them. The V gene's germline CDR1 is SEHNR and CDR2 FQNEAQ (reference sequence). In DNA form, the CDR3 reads TGTGCCAGCAGCTTCGGGATAAGGGAGGGCTACACCTTC. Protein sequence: CASSFGIREGYTF.

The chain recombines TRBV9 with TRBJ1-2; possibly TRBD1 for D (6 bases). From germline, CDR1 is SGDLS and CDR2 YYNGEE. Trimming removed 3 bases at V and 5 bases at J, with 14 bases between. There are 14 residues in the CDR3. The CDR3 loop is CASSAQTGLYGYTF. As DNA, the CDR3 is TGTGCCAGCAGCGCCCAGACAGGATTATATGGCTACACCTTC.

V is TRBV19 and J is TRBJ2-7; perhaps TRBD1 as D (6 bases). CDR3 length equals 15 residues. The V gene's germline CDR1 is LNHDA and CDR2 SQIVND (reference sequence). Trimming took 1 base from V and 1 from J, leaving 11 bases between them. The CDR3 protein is CASSIGRGSSYEQYF. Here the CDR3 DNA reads TGTGCCAGTAGTATAGGCAGGGGCTCGTCCTACGAGCAGTACTTC.